The 29 T cell receptor beta chains below were found in one sample sequenced in a study of cytomegalovirus exposure and HLA in healthy donors. A multiplex PCR was run with 60 Vbeta primers and 13 Jbeta primers. Repertoires were generated with immunoSEQ multiplex PCR, while TCRdb's copy carries only in-frame clones and drops some. The sample data list around 140,000 clones. The specimen sequenced was PBMCs. The receptors originated from a man younger than 35 in good health and CMV-seronegative.

This rearrangement joins TRBV5-1 to TRBJ2-3; D is uncertain. Germline CDR1 SGHRS, CDR2 YFSETQ. Trimming stripped 4 bases from V and 2 bases from J, with 5 bases between. The length of the CDR3 is 12 residues. The CDR3 DNA follows: TGCGCCAGCAGCGAGGACACAGATACGCAGTATTTT. Amino acids: CASSEDTDTQYF.

The chain carries TRBV9 and TRBJ1-2, with 9 bases aligning to TRBD1. With 3 bases clipped from V and 6 bases from J, the junction kept 9 bases outside the gene matches. CDR1 and CDR2 from the germline V gene are SGDLS and YYNGEE. The length of the CDR3 is 15 residues. CDR3: CASSATTGGANGYTF. CDR3 sequence (DNA): TGTGCCAGCAGCGCGACCACAGGGGGCGCGAATGGCTACACCTTC.

The chain joins TRBV6-5 to TRBJ1-4, with D perhaps matching TRBD1 (6 bases). The CDR3 has 12 amino acids. Trimming shortened V by 4 bases and J by 10 bases, and 10 bases separated the two germline ends. Germline assignment: CDR1 MNHEY and CDR2 SVGAGI. The CDR3, as DNA: TGTGCCAGCAGTTCAGGACAGCCAAAACTGTTTTTT. Its translation: CASSSGQPKLFF.

The rearrangement uses TRBV6-1 and TRBJ2-7; possible D gene TRBD1, 6 bases. The V end lost 6 bases, the J end lost 0 bases, and 15 bases lay between the germline ends. The CDR3 spans 15 residues. Germline CDR1 reads MNHNS; CDR2 reads SASEGT. The DNA of the CDR3 is TGTGCCAGCAGACCAGGACAGATTGACTCCTACGAGCAGTACTTC. Translated: CASRPGQIDSYEQYF.

The chain couples TRBV7-2 to TRBJ2-7; D is ambiguous. The germline V gene has CDR1 SGHTA and CDR2 FQGNSA. This CDR3 spans 15 amino acids. V was pared by 3 bases and J by 3 bases, with 15 bases between. In nucleotides, the CDR3 is TGTGCCAGCAGCTTTTATGGCATTTATCTCTACGAGCAGTACTTC. This gives the protein CASSFYGIYLYEQYF.

CDR3 in amino acids: CASSQGHQGHTGELFF. In nucleotides, the CDR3 is TGTGCCAGCAGCCAAGGGCATCAGGGGCACACCGGGGAGCTGTTTTTT. This chain uses TRBV4-2 with TRBJ2-2, with a possible D match to TRBD1 (6 bases). Germline V CDR1 and CDR2: LGHNA, YNFKEQ. The CDR3 contains 16 residues. Deletions cut 1 base from V and 3 bases from J, with 12 bases between.

The chain combines TRBV28 with TRBJ1-3; D call uncertain. Germline values: CDR1 MDHEN, CDR2 SYDVKM. The CDR3 is 13 amino acids. The germline V and J ends were trimmed by 7 bases and 0 bases, with 7 bases remaining between them. CDR3 DNA sequence: TGTGCCAGCAACTTAAACTCTGGAAACACCATATATTTT. It yields the protein CASNLNSGNTIYF.

The chain employs TRBV7-2 and TRBJ1-6; D call uncertain. CDR3 length equals 16 residues. V was shortened by 5 bases and J by 0 bases, with 11 bases between the two germline ends. In germline, CDR1 is SGHTA, CDR2 FQGNSA. The CDR3 sequence is CASSTRLSSYNSPLHF. CDR3 nucleotide sequence: TGTGCCAGCAGCACCCGACTGAGCTCCTATAATTCACCCCTCCACTTT.

V gene TRBV28 combines with J gene TRBJ2-7; possible D gene TRBD1, 6 bases. Germline-derived CDR1 and CDR2 are MDHEN and SYDVKM. V was shortened by 6 bases and J by 4 bases, with 16 bases between the two germline ends. This CDR3 is 14 amino acids long. The CDR3 region is CASSPGRGTYEQYF. The CDR3 DNA reads as TGTGCCAGCAGCCCAGGCAGGGGAACATACGAGCAGTACTTC.

The V gene is TRBV14, the J gene TRBJ1-3, with D unresolved. Germline CDR1 reads SGHDN; CDR2 reads FVKESK. The length of the CDR3 is 14 residues. V was clipped by 0 bases and J by 3 bases, with 6 bases between them. In DNA form, the CDR3 reads TGTGCCAGCAGCCAAGACTTAGTTGGAAACACCATATATTTT. It encodes CASSQDLVGNTIYF. Based on the CDR3 plus reference TRBV14 and TRBJ1-3, the full variable domain is EAGVTQFPSHSVIEKGQTVTLRCDPISGHDNLYWYRRVMGKEIKFLLHFVKESKQDESGMPNNRFLAERTGGTYSTLKVQPAELEDSGVYFCASSQDLVGNTIYFGEGSWLTVV.

The chain combines TRBV7-9 with TRBJ1-6; 9 positions agree with TRBD1. Germline CDR1 reads SEHNR; CDR2 reads FQNEAQ (reference sequence). Trimming at V came to 8 bases and at J to 7 bases, leaving 15 bases not matched to a gene. The CDR3 is 17 amino acids. CDR3 region: CASHEGGQGSGNSPLHF. DNA of the CDR3: TGTGCCAGCCATGAGGGGGGACAGGGCAGTGGGAATTCACCCCTCCACTTT.

V and J are TRBV5-6 and TRBJ1-1; no reliable D call. V lost 3 bases and J lost 0, with 18 bases in between. Per the germline V gene, CDR1 is SGHDT and CDR2 is YYEEEE. The length of the CDR3 is 17 residues. This CDR3 is CASSSGGGGEMNTEAFF. In DNA, the CDR3 is TGTGCCAGCAGCTCTGGAGGCGGCGGGGAAATGAACACTGAAGCTTTCTTT.

The chain carries TRBV19 and TRBJ1-4; tentatively, D is TRBD1 (6 bases). The CDR3 contains 15 residues. The germline V gene encodes CDR1 LNHDA and CDR2 SQIVND (reference sequence). The V end lost 7 bases, the J end lost 6 bases, and 18 bases lay between the germline ends. The CDR3, as DNA: TGTGCCAGTATGGCACAGGGCGCCGGGGATGAAAAACTGTTTTTT. Translation gives CASMAQGAGDEKLFF.

The genes are TRBV7-3 and TRBJ2-1; 12 bases align to TRBD2. The CDR3 is 16 residues long. CDR1 is SGHTA and CDR2 is FQGTGA in the germline V gene. J was trimmed by 0 bases and V by 5 bases; bases with no gene match: 2. CDR3 amino acids: CASSQLAGGSYNEQFF. CDR3 in DNA: TGTGCCAGCAGCCAACTAGCGGGAGGCTCCTACAATGAGCAGTTCTTC.

The genes are TRBV5-1 and TRBJ1-5; D gene ambiguous. There are 14 residues in the CDR3. CDR1 and CDR2 from the germline V gene are SGHRS and YFSETQ. V lost 0 bases, J lost 8 bases, and 12 bases lay in between. CDR3 nucleotide sequence: TGCGCCAGCAGCTTGGGGTCCGGTGTAGAGCCCCAGCATTTT. Amino acid sequence: CASSLGSGVEPQHF.

The CDR3 DNA reads TGTGCCAGCAGCGGACAGGGGGCAGGGACTGAAGCTTTCTTT. Protein: CASSGQGAGTEAFF. This chain connects TRBV7-2 to TRBJ1-1; 11 nucleotides align to TRBD1. Losses at the gene ends were 5 bases for V and 5 bases for J; bases not matched to a gene: 4. The CDR3 is 14 amino acids. The germline CDR1 and CDR2 sequences are SGHTA and FQGNSA.

The V and J genes are TRBV7-2 and TRBJ1-4; D perhaps matches TRBD1 (6 bases). The CDR3 is 15 residues long. The V gene lost 1 base and the J gene lost 5 bases, with 11 bases spanning the gap. Per germline, CDR1 SGHTA and CDR2 FQGNSA. CDR3 bases: TGTGCCAGCAGCTTAGTGGACAGACCGAATGAAAAACTGTTTTTT. Translated, it gives CASSLVDRPNEKLFF.

V usage is TRBV9 and J usage is TRBJ2-7, with a weak D call TRBD1 (5 bases). Between the trimmed V and J ends, which lost 4 bases and 0 bases, there was a span of 17 bases. Germline-derived CDR1 and CDR2 are SGDLS and YYNGEE. This CDR3 has 16 amino acids. DNA of the CDR3: TGTGCCAGCAGCCCTCGAGGAACAGGCTACTCCTACGAGCAGTACTTC. This gives the protein CASSPRGTGYSYEQYF.

The chain joins TRBV6-5 to TRBJ1-5; 7 nucleotides line up with TRBD1. Trimming at V came to 4 bases and at J to 5 bases, leaving 5 bases not matched to a gene. CDR1 is MNHEY, CDR2 SVGAGI, per germline. The CDR3 is 14 residues long. CDR3 sequence reads: CASSSTGEYQPQHF. DNA of the CDR3: TGTGCCAGCAGTTCTACAGGGGAATATCAGCCCCAGCATTTT.

CDR3 sequence reads: CAWSRGSGTGNNQPQHF. The CDR3, as DNA: TGTGCCTGGAGTAGGGGGAGCGGGACAGGGAACAATCAGCCCCAGCATTTT. This chain links TRBV30 with TRBJ1-5; TRBD1 matches at 9 bases. Germline CDR1 reads GTSNPN; CDR2 reads SVGIG (reference sequence). CDR3 length: 17 residues. V was clipped by 2 bases and J by 3 bases; unmatched bases: 11.

The chain combines TRBV19 with TRBJ1-6; 7 bases are shared with TRBD1. The CDR3 spans 15 residues. Looked up from germline, CDR1 is LNHDA and CDR2 is SQIVND (reference sequence). The CDR3 nucleotides read TGTGCAACGGGAGGGGGCAGCTCCTATAATTCACCCCTCCACTTT. This translates into CATGGGSSYNSPLHF.

The chain has TRBV19 and TRBJ1-5, with D maybe TRBD1 (6 bases). Trimming shortened V by 4 bases and J by 5 bases, and 12 bases separated the two germline ends. CDR1 is LNHDA, CDR2 SQIVND, per germline (reference sequence). The CDR3 covers 14 residues. The CDR3: CASSTGGAYQPQHF. The CDR3 bases are TGTGCCAGTAGTACGGGGGGGGCCTATCAGCCCCAGCATTTT.

The chain joins TRBV2 to TRBJ1-1; a weak D match, TRBD1 (5 bases). V was shortened by 7 bases and J by 0 bases, with 12 bases between the two germline ends. Germline CDR1 and CDR2: SNHLY and FYNNEI. The length of the CDR3 is 14 residues. Here the CDR3 reads CASKARALNTEAFF. Here the CDR3 DNA reads TGTGCCAGCAAGGCCAGGGCGTTGAACACTGAAGCTTTCTTT. Variable domain in full (rest from reference TRBV2 and TRBJ1-1): EPEVTQTPSHQVTQMGQEVILRCVPISNHLYFYWYRQILGQKVEFLVSFYNNEISEKSEIFDDQFSVERPDGSNFTLKIRSTKLEDSAMYFCASKARALNTEAFFGQGTRLTVV.

The J gene is TRBJ2-1, the V gene TRBV28; D is ambiguous. Trimming took off 3 bases at V and 5 bases at J, with 8 bases between the two ends. Germline CDR1 MDHEN, CDR2 SYDVKM. The CDR3 totals 13 residues. The CDR3 protein is CASSFAQNNEQFF. CDR3 nucleotides: TGTGCCAGCAGTTTTGCGCAAAACAATGAGCAGTTCTTC.

The chain combines TRBV7-2 with TRBJ1-4, with TRBD1 as a possible D gene (5 bases). Germline CDR1 reads SGHTA; CDR2 reads FQGNSA. This CDR3 region has 15 residues. V lost 3 bases, J lost 7 bases, and 15 bases lay in between. CDR3 in DNA: TGTGCCAGCAGCTTCCAGGGTTCACCGGGTGAAAAACTGTTTTTT. It specifies CASSFQGSPGEKLFF. Drawing the rest from reference TRBV7-2 and TRBJ1-4, the complete variable domain is GAGVSQSPSNKVTEKGKDVELRCDPISGHTALYWYRQSLGQGLEFLIYFQGNSAPDKSGLPSDRFSAERTGGSVSTLTIQRTQQEDSAVYLCASSFQGSPGEKLFFGSGTQLSVL.

CDR3 region: CASSLGFVAGRETQYF. DNA for the CDR3: TGCGCCAGCAGCTTGGGTTTCGTCGCGGGGAGAGAGACCCAGTACTTC. The V and J genes are TRBV5-1 and TRBJ2-5; D possibly corresponds to TRBD2 (6 bases). Looked up from germline, CDR1 is SGHRS and CDR2 is YFSETQ. Trimming took off 0 bases at V and 4 bases at J, with 16 bases between the two ends. The CDR3 has 16 amino acids.

Turning to this clone: Other DNA sequences in this sample translate to the same CDR3. This CDR3 is CASSLALQEIYEQYF. CDR3 sequence (DNA): TGCGCCAGCAGCCTGGCCTTACAGGAAATTTACGAGCAGTACTTC. The chain joins TRBV5-1 to TRBJ2-7; TRBD1 is a possible D gene (5 bases). V lost 4 bases to trimming and J lost 4 bases, with 18 bases between them. This CDR3 spans 15 amino acids. Germline values: CDR1 SGHRS, CDR2 YFSETQ.

This chain connects TRBV28 to TRBJ2-2, with D maybe TRBD2 (5 bases). The V end lost 11 bases, the J end lost 0 bases, and 10 bases lay between the germline ends. CDR1 and CDR2 from the germline V gene are MDHEN and SYDVKM. The length of the CDR3 is 13 residues. CDR3: CAERASNTGELFF. CDR3 bases: TGTGCCGAGAGGGCCTCGAACACCGGGGAGCTGTTTTTT. Filled out from reference TRBV28 and TRBJ2-2, the complete variable domain reads DVKVTQSSRYLVKRTGEKVFLECVQDMDHENMFWYRQDPGLGLRLIYFSYDVKMKEKGDIPEGYSVSREKKERFSLILESASTNQTSMYLCAERASNTGELFFGEGSRLTVL.

The V call is TRBV25-1, the J call TRBJ1-5, with 7 nucleotides matching TRBD1. Per germline, CDR1 MGHDK and CDR2 SYGVNS. The CDR3 sequence is 14 residues long. Trimming at V came to 4 bases and at J to 5 bases, leaving 5 bases not matched to a gene. The CDR3: CASSGRQGDQPQHF. DNA for the CDR3: TGTGCCAGCAGTGGCCGACAGGGAGATCAGCCCCAGCATTTT.